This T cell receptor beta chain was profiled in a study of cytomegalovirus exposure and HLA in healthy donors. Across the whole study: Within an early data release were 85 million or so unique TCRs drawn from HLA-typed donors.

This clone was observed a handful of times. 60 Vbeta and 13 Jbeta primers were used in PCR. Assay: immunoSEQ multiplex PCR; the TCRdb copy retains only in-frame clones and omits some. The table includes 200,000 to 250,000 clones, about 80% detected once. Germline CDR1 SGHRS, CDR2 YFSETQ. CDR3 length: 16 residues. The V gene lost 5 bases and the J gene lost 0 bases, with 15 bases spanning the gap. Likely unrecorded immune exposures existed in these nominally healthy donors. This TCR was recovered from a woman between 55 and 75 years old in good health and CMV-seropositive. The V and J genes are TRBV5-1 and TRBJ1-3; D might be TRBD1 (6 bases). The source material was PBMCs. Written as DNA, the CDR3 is TGCGCCAGCAGTATTAGTGGGGGCCACTCTGGAAACACCATATATTTT. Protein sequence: CASSISGGHSGNTIYF.